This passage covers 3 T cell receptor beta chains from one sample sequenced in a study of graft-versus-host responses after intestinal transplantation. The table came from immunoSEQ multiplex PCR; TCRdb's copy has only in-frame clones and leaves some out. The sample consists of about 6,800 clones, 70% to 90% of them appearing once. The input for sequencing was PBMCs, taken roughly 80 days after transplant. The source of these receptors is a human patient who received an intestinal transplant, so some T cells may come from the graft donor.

The CDR3 coding sequence is TGTGCCAGCAGCTTAGCGCTACAGGGCCCTGAAGCTTTCTTT. This sequence encodes CASSLALQGPEAFF. The V and J genes are TRBV7-9 and TRBJ1-1; D may be TRBD1 (6 bases). V was clipped by 0 bases and J by 6 bases, with 11 bases between them. The CDR3 is 14 amino acids. The germline CDR1 and CDR2 sequences are SEHNR and FQNEAQ (reference sequence).

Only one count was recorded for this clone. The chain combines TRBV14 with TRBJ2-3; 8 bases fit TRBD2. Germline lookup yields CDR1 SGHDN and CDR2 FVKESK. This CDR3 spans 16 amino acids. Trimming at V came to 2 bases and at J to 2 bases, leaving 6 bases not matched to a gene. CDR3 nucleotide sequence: TGTGCCAGCAGCCAATTCGGCGGGGGGACCACAGATACGCAGTATTTT. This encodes CASSQFGGGTTDTQYF. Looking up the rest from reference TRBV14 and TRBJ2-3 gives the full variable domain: EAGVTQFPSHSVIEKGQTVTLRCDPISGHDNLYWYRRVMGKEIKFLLHFVKESKQDESGMPNNRFLAERTGGTYSTLKVQPAELEDSGVYFCASSQFGGGTTDTQYFGPGTRLTVL.

The CDR3 sequence is CASSRTSGSKRNEQFF. The DNA of the CDR3 is TGTGCCAGCAGCCGGACTAGCGGGAGTAAAAGGAATGAGCAGTTCTTC. This rearrangement joins TRBV6-4 to TRBJ2-1, with TRBD2 matching 13 bases. The V gene's germline CDR1 is MRHNA and CDR2 SNTAGT. This CDR3 has 16 amino acids. Trimming at V came to 6 bases and at J to 7 bases, leaving 9 bases not matched to a gene.